Each of the 5 T cell receptor beta chains below was sequenced from the same sample in a study of CD8 T cells in Susac syndrome. Reverse transcription used roughly 0.5 to 1 ug RNA and random hexamers. MiXCR was run by TCRdb on the immunoSEQ multiplex PCR reads, yielding one entry per CDR3 protein. Of 150,000 to 180,000 distinct CDR3 sequences in the sample, roughly 95% were seen once. Sequenced: CD8+ T cells from PBMCs. The receptors originated from a human donor with multiple sclerosis.

The chain has TRBV3-1 and TRBJ1-3; tentative D call: TRBD1 (6 bases). CDR3 size: 17 residues. Germline CDR1 and CDR2: LGHDT and YNNKEL (reference sequence). Trimming left V 0 bases short and J 3 bases short, with 15 bases between. CDR3 DNA: TGTGCCAGCAGCCAAGATCGCCCGGGGGCGATTGGAAACACCATATATTTT. It codes for CASSQDRPGAIGNTIYF.

As DNA, the CDR3 is TGTGCCAGCAGCTCCACTCGGGGGGGTGATACGCAGTATTTT. Protein product: CASSSTRGGDTQYF. The V gene is TRBV13, the J gene TRBJ2-3, with 8 bases matching TRBD2. The V segment lost 4 bases and the J segment 6 bases; nucleotides outside the gene matches: 6. CDR3 size: 14 residues. Per the germline V gene, CDR1 is PRHDT and CDR2 is FYEKMQ (reference sequence).

The V and J genes are TRBV20-1 and TRBJ1-1, with no clear D. The CDR3 has 13 residues. V was clipped by 6 bases and J by 0 bases, with 11 bases between them. Per germline, CDR1 DFQATT and CDR2 SNEGSKA (reference sequence). In nucleotides, the CDR3 is TGCAGTGCAGTAGACATGATGAACACTGAAGCTTTCTTT. Its translation: CSAVDMMNTEAFF.

This chain connects TRBV13 to TRBJ2-3; 9 nucleotides match TRBD2. The CDR3 consists of 16 residues. Germline CDR1 PRHDT, CDR2 FYEKMQ (reference sequence). J was trimmed by 2 bases and V by 4 bases; bases with no gene match: 7. CDR3 nucleotides: TGTGCCAGCAGCTCGACTAGCGGTGGATCCACAGATACGCAGTATTTT. Amino acids: CASSSTSGGSTDTQYF. Full variable domain (outside the CDR3, taken from reference TRBV13 and TRBJ2-3): AAGVIQSPRHLIKEKRETATLKCYPIPRHDTVYWYQQGPGQDPQFLISFYEKMQSDKGSIPDRFSAQQFSDYHSELNMSSLELGDSALYFCASSSTSGGSTDTQYFGPGTRLTVL.

The CDR3 DNA is TGCGCCAGCAGCTTCAGTAGCGCCTACAATGAGCAGTTCTTC. Translated: CASSFSSAYNEQFF. The chain employs TRBV5-1 and TRBJ2-1; D perhaps matches TRBD2 (5 bases). V was pared by 2 bases and J by 2 bases, with 8 bases between. CDR3 size: 14 residues. CDR1 SGHRS and CDR2 YFSETQ come from the germline V gene.